This TCR beta chain came from a study of blood T cells in healthy people across ages. Study-level results: TCR beta diversity, measured per million T cells, fell in a roughly linear way with age.

For the second PCR, which ran for 7 to 11 cycles, a sample-barcoded 5' primer and a J-beta primer mix were used. TCRdb reprocessed the 5' RACE reads with MiXCR, giving one entry per CDR3 protein. Altogether about 1 million distinct CDR3 sequences are present, around 27% being singletons, with the ten largest covering around 0.75%. Germline CDR1 is LNHNV and CDR2 is YYDKDF (reference sequence). This CDR3 has 14 residues. Deletions cut 4 bases from V and 5 bases from J, with 14 bases between. This clonotype was picked up a small number of times. Antigen unknown. These data are also associated with another study on T cells of mothers and their children. That study adds: Per child, roughly 3 million TCR beta CDR3 reads were obtained, against over 9.5 million per mother. Slightly higher but non-significant overlap marked related mother-child pairs versus unrelated pairs.

V is TRBV15 and J is TRBJ1-2, with a tentative D call TRBD1 (5 bases). The sequenced sample consisted of blood. The origin of this receptor is a girl aged 2 to 10 in good health. DNA of the CDR3: TGTGCCACCAGCACCGCTCAGGGATTATATGGCTACACCTTC. Translation gives CATSTAQGLYGYTF.